Given below is one T cell receptor beta chain in context. Its antigen is undetermined. Here immunoSEQ multiplex PCR was the method, and the copy in TCRdb shows in-frame clones only, minus some. The repertoire holds tens of thousands of clones, with approximately 92% as singletons. V lost 4 bases to trimming and J lost 2 bases, with 18 bases between them. Per germline, CDR1 SGHRS and CDR2 YFSETQ. The CDR3 sequence is 16 residues long. This entry comes from a study of untreated major depressive disorder. Whole-study results and caveats: The sequencing tests were limited to three preselected Vbeta families. TRBV05-01 (Vbeta 5.1) usage was higher in CD4+ T cells of depressed patients than controls.

Controls scored 5 or less on a depressive symptom inventory and never had mood disorders. Excluded: major illness, comorbidity, regular medication, drug use, over 100 g alcohol weekly. The sequence was obtained from a man between 25 and 39 years old in good health. The sample taken for sequencing was CD4+ T cells from PBMCs. The chain combines TRBV5-1 with TRBJ1-1, with D unclear. CDR3 sequence reads: CASSRTPSGYNTEAFF. The CDR3 DNA reads TGCGCCAGCAGCCGGACCCCGTCCGGGTACAACACTGAAGCTTTCTTT.